The 32 T cell receptor beta chains presented below share a single source sample, sequenced in a study of HIV-infected children after antiretroviral therapy interruption. Treatment indicated: PENTA 11 planned treatment interruption arm or continuous ART arm. The TCR library was built from RNA with a 3' RACE protocol and unique molecular identifiers. Each CDR3 protein gets one entry after TCRdb re-called the 3' RACE reads with MiXCR. The sample lists about 89,000 distinct CDR3 sequences, roughly 6.7% occurring once. This specimen was CD45RA+ CD4+ T cells from PBMCs, pooled from several time points, taken from a donor given antiretroviral therapy, either interrupted or continuous. As to subset: naive CD4+ CD45RA+ CD45RO- T cells. The receptors shown here come from a pool of human donors with HIV.

This clonotype was seen a few times. V and J are TRBV23-1 and TRBJ2-7, with TRBD2 identical over 11 bases. TRBV23-1 is known as an ORF, though its function is uncertain. V gave up 2 bases and J gave up 2 bases; unmatched junction bases: 17. The CDR3 has 20 residues. DNA of the CDR3: TGCGCCAGCAGTCAACCGCGGCTGGGGGCCACTAGCGGGGGAACCTACGAGCAGTACTTC. Its protein is CASSQPRLGATSGGTYEQYF.

This clonotype was observed many times. The chain is built from TRBV28 and TRBJ2-7; TRBD1 aligns across 8 bases. CDR3 length: 16 amino acids. With V trimmed by 7 bases and J by 1 base, 12 bases remained unmatched. Germline V lookup: CDR1 MDHEN, CDR2 SYDVKM. CDR3 nucleotide sequence: TGTGCCAGCACCAAACCGACCCGGGACAGGTCCTACGAGCAGTACTTC. Amino acid sequence: CASTKPTRDRSYEQYF. Full variable domain (outside the CDR3, taken from reference TRBV28 and TRBJ2-7): DVKVTQSSRYLVKRTGEKVFLECVQDMDHENMFWYRQDPGLGLRLIYFSYDVKMKEKGDIPEGYSVSREKKERFSLILESASTNQTSMYLCASTKPTRDRSYEQYFGPGTRLTVT.

This clonotype has a count of ten or more. The CDR3 DNA follows: TGTGCCAGCAGCTTAAACAGGGGGAGGTACGAGCAGTACTTC. As protein: CASSLNRGRYEQYF. The chain employs TRBV5-4 and TRBJ2-7; 8 bases line up with TRBD1. CDR3 length: 14 residues. V gave up 2 bases and J gave up 4 bases; unmatched junction bases: 5. Germline V CDR1 and CDR2: SGHNT, YYREEE (reference sequence).

This clonotype appeared many times. CDR3 nucleotides: TGTGCCAGCAGTTCCCAGGGCCCCATCTCCTACGAGCAGTACTTC. It specifies CASSSQGPISYEQYF. This rearrangement joins TRBV6-6 to TRBJ2-7, with a weak D call TRBD1 (5 bases). CDR1 and CDR2 from the germline V gene are MNHNY and SVGAGI (reference sequence). The CDR3 has 15 residues. Between the trimmed V and J ends, which lost 4 bases and 0 bases, there was a span of 13 bases.

There are many counts of this clonotype. The J gene is TRBJ2-5, the V gene TRBV20-1; tentatively, D is TRBD1 (6 bases). CDR1 and CDR2 (germline): DFQATT, SNEGSKA (reference sequence). V was shortened by 6 bases and J by 9 bases, with 11 bases between the two germline ends. The CDR3 runs 10 residues. The CDR3 bases are TGCAGTGCAGAGGGGGTGGCCCAGTACTTC. Translation: CSAEGVAQYF.

This clonotype was counted a few times. The chain uses TRBV12-3 or TRBV12-4 and TRBJ1-3; no reliable D call. The CDR3 is 14 amino acids. V shed 6 bases and J shed 1 base, with 10 bases lying between them. The CDR3 region has the DNA TGTGCCAGCAGCCGACGGAGATCTGGAAACACCATATATTTT. Translating gives CASSRRRSGNTIYF.

This clonotype was observed many times. The V call is TRBV4-2, the J call TRBJ1-1; 10 nucleotides align to TRBD1. The CDR3 runs to 17 residues. Germline lookup yields CDR1 LGHNA and CDR2 YNFKEQ. V shed 0 bases and J 3 bases; nucleotides not matched to a gene: 7. Here the CDR3 reads CASSQEPTGGSDTEAFF. CDR3 DNA: TGTGCCAGCAGCCAAGAACCGACAGGGGGCTCGGACACTGAAGCTTTCTTT.

Ten or more counts support this clonotype. J is TRBJ2-1 and V is TRBV11-3, with 14 nucleotides matching TRBD2. Per germline, CDR1 SGHNT and CDR2 YENEEA. After removal of 5 bases from V and 6 bases from J, the junction contained 3 bases not matched to a gene. The CDR3 extends over 15 amino acids. The CDR3 spells CASSIGLAGGNEQFF. DNA of the CDR3: TGTGCCAGCAGCATTGGACTAGCGGGGGGCAATGAGCAGTTCTTC.

This clonotype has a count of ten or more. The chain has TRBV5-1 and TRBJ2-3; D remains unclear. Germline V gives CDR1 SGHRS, CDR2 YFSETQ. Trimming shortened V by 4 bases and J by 0 bases, and 12 bases separated the two germline ends. The CDR3 covers 15 residues. The CDR3 here is CASSAGVGSTDTQYF. DNA of the CDR3: TGCGCCAGCAGCGCAGGAGTGGGGAGCACAGATACGCAGTATTTT.

Only a few counts were recorded for this clonotype. The DNA of the CDR3 is TGTGCCAGTAGTAACACGCAAGAGACCCAGTACTTC. Amino acid sequence: CASSNTQETQYF. The chain uses TRBV19 and TRBJ2-5, with no clear D. The CDR3 runs to 12 residues. V lost 4 bases to trimming and J lost 2 bases, with 5 bases between them. Germline CDR1 reads LNHDA; CDR2 reads SQIVND (reference sequence).

This clonotype came up many times. This sequence joins TRBV29-1 and TRBJ2-7; TRBD1 matches 7 bases. CDR3 length: 18 amino acids. Germline V gene data show CDR1 as SQVTM and CDR2 as ANQGSEA. CDR3 protein: CRGLKRSDETGRSYEQYF. DNA for the CDR3: TGCAGGGGTTTAAAAAGGAGCGACGAGACAGGGCGGTCTTACGAGCAGTACTTC.

This clonotype was picked up many times. The V and J genes are TRBV12-5 and TRBJ2-3; D gene uncertain. The CDR3 extends over 12 amino acids. The germline V gene encodes CDR1 LGHNT and CDR2 FRNRAP. With 3 bases removed from V and 2 bases from J, the gap between germline ends came to 3 bases. The CDR3 DNA reads TGTGCTAGTGGTTTAGACACAGATACGCAGTATTTT. It is translated as CASGLDTDTQYF.

This clonotype has at least ten counts. The rearrangement uses TRBV18 and TRBJ2-7; the D is unclear. From germline, CDR1 is KGHSH and CDR2 LQKENI. The CDR3 is 12 amino acids. V lost 5 bases, J lost 5 bases, and 10 bases lay in between. The CDR3 nucleotides read TGTGCCAGCTCATTTCGCCTGGACGAGCAGTACTTC. Its translation: CASSFRLDEQYF.

This clonotype was seen many times. The chain uses TRBV28 and TRBJ2-1, with a weak D call TRBD2 (5 bases). The V gene lost 6 bases and the J gene lost 3 bases, with 15 bases spanning the gap. The length of the CDR3 is 15 residues. Germline CDR1 MDHEN, CDR2 SYDVKM. The CDR3 region is CASSRVLRGYNEQFF. DNA for the CDR3: TGTGCCAGCAGCCGCGTCTTACGGGGCTACAATGAGCAGTTCTTC.

This clonotype came up many times. V usage is TRBV28 and J usage is TRBJ1-3; D is perhaps TRBD1 (6 bases). Germline assignment: CDR1 MDHEN and CDR2 SYDVKM. CDR3 length equals 18 residues. The germline V and J ends were trimmed by 1 base and 2 bases, with 18 bases remaining between them. DNA of the CDR3: TGTGCCAGCAGTTTATATCACGGAGTATCAGGGGCTGGAAACACCATATATTTT. It codes for CASSLYHGVSGAGNTIYF.

This clonotype came up many times. The rearrangement uses TRBV19 and TRBJ1-1; 7 bases line up with TRBD1. Germline CDR1 is LNHDA and CDR2 is SQIVND (reference sequence). The CDR3 sequence is 15 residues long. V lost 7 bases to trimming and J lost 0 bases; unmatched junction nucleotides: 8. CDR3 DNA sequence: TGTGCCAGTATGGGGACAGCTAAACTGAACACTGAAGCTTTCTTT. Amino acids: CASMGTAKLNTEAFF.

The rearrangement joins TRBV6-1 to TRBJ2-7; D gene ambiguous. The CDR3 contains 11 residues. Germline lookup yields CDR1 MNHNS and CDR2 SASEGT. V lost 7 bases, J lost 3 bases, and 7 bases lay in between. CDR3 sequence: CASNVSYEQYF. CDR3 sequence (DNA): TGTGCCAGCAATGTAAGCTACGAGCAGTACTTC.

This clonotype showed up many times. The rearrangement joins TRBV19 to TRBJ2-7, with D possibly TRBD2 on 6 matching bases. Trimming removed 8 bases from V and 0 bases from J, with 17 bases in between. This CDR3 region has 15 residues. Germline-derived CDR1 and CDR2 are LNHDA and SQIVND (reference sequence). This chain's CDR3 is CASGRSGVSSYEQYF. The CDR3 coding sequence is TGTGCCAGTGGGAGATCGGGGGTGAGCTCCTACGAGCAGTACTTC. Looking up the rest from reference TRBV19 and TRBJ2-7 gives the full variable domain: DGGITQSPKYLFRKEGQNVTLSCEQNLNHDAMYWYRQDPGQGLRLIYYSQIVNDFQKGDIAEGYSVSREKKESFPLTVTSAQKNPTAFYLCASGRSGVSSYEQYFGPGTRLTVT.

At least ten counts were recorded for this clonotype. This chain connects TRBV20-1 to TRBJ1-4; D is perhaps TRBD1 (5 bases). CDR1 DFQATT and CDR2 SNEGSKA come from the germline V gene (reference sequence). V lost 5 bases and J 8 bases, leaving 18 bases between the germline ends. CDR3 size: 14 residues. Written as DNA, the CDR3 is TGCAGTGCTTCCGACCCGGGGGGAAGCGAAAAACTGTTTTTT. Protein product: CSASDPGGSEKLFF.

This clonotype showed up many times. CDR3 DNA: TGTGCCAGCAGCTTGGATTTGAGGGGCACAGATACGCAGTATTTT. Translating gives CASSLDLRGTDTQYF. The V and J genes are TRBV5-5 and TRBJ2-3; TRBD2 might be the D (5 bases). V was shortened by 0 bases and J by 1 base, with 9 bases between the two germline ends. This CDR3 spans 15 amino acids. Germline loops: CDR1 SGHKS, CDR2 YYEKEE (reference sequence).

V usage is TRBV5-1 and J usage is TRBJ2-1; 8 bases agree with TRBD1. Germline-derived CDR1 and CDR2 are SGHRS and YFSETQ. With 2 bases clipped from V and 8 bases from J, the junction kept 9 bases outside the gene matches. This CDR3 is 15 amino acids long. This CDR3 reads CASSLVGQGGDEQFF. Written as DNA, the CDR3 is TGCGCCAGCAGCTTAGTAGGACAGGGTGGGGATGAGCAGTTCTTC.

In its sample, this clonotype was seen a few times. DNA for the CDR3: TGTGCCAGCAGTTTGGGACTAGCGGGAGGGCGTGGAGAGACCCAGTACTTC. Translation: CASSLGLAGGRGETQYF. The V call is TRBV27, the J call TRBJ2-5, with 16 bases matching TRBD2. Trimming took 3 bases from V and 4 from J; bases not matched to a gene: 5. The CDR3 is made up of 17 amino acids. The V gene's germline CDR1 is MNHEY and CDR2 SMNVEV (reference sequence).

This clonotype was picked up many times. The rearrangement joins TRBV10-3 to TRBJ1-1; no definite D call. This CDR3 has 14 residues. V lost 7 bases and J 1 base, leaving 13 bases between the germline ends. Germline CDR1 and CDR2: ENHRY and SYGVKD. Written as DNA, the CDR3 is TGTGCCATCACCGAGGGCGGTTCGAACACTGAAGCTTTCTTT. It translates to CAITEGGSNTEAFF.

There are many counts of this clonotype. The chain uses TRBV7-9 and TRBJ1-1; 10 nucleotides line up with TRBD1. This CDR3 comprises 16 residues. Per the germline V gene, CDR1 is SEHNR and CDR2 is FQNEAQ (reference sequence). The junction had 13 bases not matched to a gene; V was cut back by 5 bases and J by 7 bases. Here the CDR3 reads CASSAEVGQGRLEAFF. The CDR3 nucleotides are TGTGCCAGCAGCGCGGAAGTGGGACAGGGGAGACTTGAAGCTTTCTTT.

This clonotype was detected ten times or more. The CDR3 sequence: CASSADRGLVYGYTF. In nucleotides, the CDR3 is TGCGCCAGCAGCGCCGACAGGGGGCTTGTCTATGGCTACACCTTC. This sequence joins TRBV5-1 and TRBJ1-2; 10 bases fit TRBD1. The CDR3 loop spans 15 amino acids. Germline V gene data show CDR1 as SGHRS and CDR2 as YFSETQ. Trimming took 4 bases from V and 4 from J; bases not matched to a gene: 7.

This clonotype was observed at least ten times. The genes are TRBV20-1 and TRBJ2-5, with 7 bases identical to TRBD2. V lost 8 bases, J lost 6 bases, and 3 bases stayed unmatched. The germline CDR1 and CDR2 sequences are DFQATT and SNEGSKA (reference sequence). This CDR3 spans 10 amino acids. The CDR3 DNA is TGCAGTTGGGGGGGGAAGACCCAGTACTTC. It translates to CSWGGKTQYF.

This clonotype has just a few counts. The chain uses TRBV14 and TRBJ1-5; 9 bases match TRBD1. Germline V gene sequence: CDR1 SGHDN, CDR2 FVKESK. The junction had 12 bases not matched to a gene; V was cut back by 0 bases and J by 0 bases. CDR3 length: 20 amino acids. CDR3 sequence (DNA): TGTGCCAGCAGCCAAGATGGGCCCGGGACAGGGAGTTATAGCAATCAGCCCCAGCATTTT. Translated: CASSQDGPGTGSYSNQPQHF.

This clonotype was counted many times. This chain's CDR3 is CASSQDGRASEAFF. The CDR3 bases are TGTGCCAGCAGCCAAGACGGACGGGCATCTGAAGCTTTCTTT. The chain employs TRBV3-1 and TRBJ1-1; D is ambiguous. CDR3 length: 14 residues. Germline V lookup: CDR1 LGHDT, CDR2 YNNKEL (reference sequence). V lost 0 bases to trimming and J lost 6 bases, with 11 bases between them.

The table lists this clonotype with many counts. This chain links TRBV10-2 with TRBJ2-4; 7 positions agree with TRBD2. The CDR3 length is 16 residues. The germline CDR1 and CDR2 sequences are WSHSY and SAAADI. J was trimmed by 3 bases and V by 10 bases; bases with no gene match: 15. The CDR3 DNA follows: TGCGCCACCACACTAAGCGGGATCGTTGACAAAAACATTCAGTACTTC. This encodes CATTLSGIVDKNIQYF.

In this sample, this clonotype turned up many times. This chain uses TRBV11-3 with TRBJ2-3; tentative D call: TRBD1 (5 bases). Germline V CDR1 and CDR2: SGHNT, YENEEA. This CDR3 is 16 amino acids long. Deletions cut 3 bases from V and 4 bases from J, with 17 bases between. The CDR3 loop is CASSLVITGTADTQYF. DNA of the CDR3: TGTGCCAGCAGCTTGGTCATAACAGGTACCGCAGATACGCAGTATTTT. The variable domain in full, with the rest retrieved from reference TRBV11-3 and TRBJ2-3, is EAGVVQSPRYKIIEKKQPVAFWCNPISGHNTLYWYLQNLGQGPELLIRYENEEAVDDSQLPKDRFSAERLKGVDSTLKIQPAELGDSAVYLCASSLVITGTADTQYFGPGTRLTVL.

This clonotype was seen many times. The chain couples TRBV2 to TRBJ1-2; a weak D match, TRBD1 (5 bases). Trimming removed 1 base from V and 8 bases from J, with 14 bases in between. The CDR3 has 14 amino acids. Germline CDR1 is SNHLY and CDR2 is FYNNEI. CDR3 sequence (DNA): TGTGCCAGCAGTGAAGGAGGGACCCTTGGAGGCTACACCTTC. Protein: CASSEGGTLGGYTF.

Concerning this clonotype: A much larger clonotype is one base distant, so this may be a read error. The chain employs TRBV7-3 and TRBJ2-7, with TRBD2 as a possible D gene (6 bases). Germline V gene data show CDR1 as SGHTA and CDR2 as FQGTGA. Deletions cut 5 bases from V and 5 bases from J, with 10 bases between. This CDR3 has 12 amino acids. The CDR3 here is CASSPWGDEQYF. DNA of the CDR3: TGTGCCAGCAGCCCTTGGGGGGACGAGCAGTACTTC.